This TCR beta chain was sequenced in a study of T cell clones after liver transplantation. As for the study in general: A pre-transplant mixed lymphocyte reaction with TCRbeta sequencing defined graft-donor-reactive clones followed in post-transplant blood. Third-party-reactive TCRbeta sequences from pre-transplant mixed lymphocyte reactions served as antigen-independent comparators.

Broader study findings: Post-transplant time points were not standardized, so conclusions are preliminary.

The assay was immunoSEQ multiplex PCR, and TCRdb's table has in-frame clones only and misses some. The sample yields some 70,000 clones, under 90% seen once. Worth noting for this clone: Its target is not known.

Unstimulated PBMCs were sorted into CD3+CD4+ and CD3+CD8+ populations. This TCR derives from a human donor who received a liver transplant. The specimen comprised CD4+ T cells from blood, sampled before liver transplant.

The CDR3 DNA reads TGCGCCAGCAGCCCCCTAGGGAACACTGAAGCTTTCTTT. Encoded protein: CASSPLGNTEAFF. The chain carries TRBV5-1 and TRBJ1-1, with D uncertain. This CDR3 spans 13 amino acids. The V gene lost 4 bases and the J gene lost 1 base, with 8 bases spanning the gap. The germline V gene has CDR1 SGHRS and CDR2 YFSETQ.